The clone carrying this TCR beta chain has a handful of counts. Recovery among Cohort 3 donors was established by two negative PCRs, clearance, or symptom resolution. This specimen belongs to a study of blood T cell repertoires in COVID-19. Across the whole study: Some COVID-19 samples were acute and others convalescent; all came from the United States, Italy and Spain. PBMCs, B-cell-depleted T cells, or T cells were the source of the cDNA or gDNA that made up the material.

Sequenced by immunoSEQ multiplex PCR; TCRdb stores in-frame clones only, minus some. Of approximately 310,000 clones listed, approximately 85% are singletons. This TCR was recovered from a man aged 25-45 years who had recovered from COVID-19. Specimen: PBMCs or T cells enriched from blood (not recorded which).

DNA for the CDR3: TGTGCCAGCAGCCAATCAATTTTAGGGGTTAGATCACCCCTCCACTTT. It encodes CASSQSILGVRSPLHF. The rearrangement joins TRBV7-2 to TRBJ1-6; weak D call: TRBD1 (5 bases). The length of the CDR3 is 16 residues. Germline CDR1 reads SGHTA; CDR2 reads FQGNSA. The ends were cut back, 5 bases at V and 10 bases at J, with 21 bases in the middle.